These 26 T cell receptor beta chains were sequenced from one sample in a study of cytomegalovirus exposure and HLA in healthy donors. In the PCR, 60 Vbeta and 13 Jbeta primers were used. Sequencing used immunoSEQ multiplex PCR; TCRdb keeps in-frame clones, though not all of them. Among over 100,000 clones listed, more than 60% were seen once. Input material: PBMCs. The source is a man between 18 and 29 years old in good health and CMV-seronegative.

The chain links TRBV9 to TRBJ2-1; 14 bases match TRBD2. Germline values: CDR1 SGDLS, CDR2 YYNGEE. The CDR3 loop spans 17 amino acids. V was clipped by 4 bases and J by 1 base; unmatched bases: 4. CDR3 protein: CASSRLAGGPSYNEQFF. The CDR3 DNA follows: TGTGCCAGCAGCAGACTAGCGGGAGGGCCTTCCTACAATGAGCAGTTCTTC.

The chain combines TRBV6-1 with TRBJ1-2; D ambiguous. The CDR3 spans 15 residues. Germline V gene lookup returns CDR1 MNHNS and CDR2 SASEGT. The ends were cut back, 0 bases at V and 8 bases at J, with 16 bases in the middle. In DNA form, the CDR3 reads TGTGCCAGCAGTGAAGCGGCCGGCGGCCCCTGGGGCTACACCTTC. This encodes CASSEAAGGPWGYTF.

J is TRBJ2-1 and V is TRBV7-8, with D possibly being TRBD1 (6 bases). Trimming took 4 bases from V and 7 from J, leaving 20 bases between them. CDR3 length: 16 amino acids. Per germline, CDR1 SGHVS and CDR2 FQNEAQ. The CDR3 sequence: CASSSWGQGNMNEQFF. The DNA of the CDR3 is TGTGCCAGCAGCTCATGGGGGCAGGGGAATATGAATGAGCAGTTCTTC.

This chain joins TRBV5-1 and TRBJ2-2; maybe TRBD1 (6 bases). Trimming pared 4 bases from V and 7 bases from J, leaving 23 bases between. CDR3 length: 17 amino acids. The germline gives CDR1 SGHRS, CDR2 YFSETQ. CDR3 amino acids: CASSPNPQGLQGGELFF. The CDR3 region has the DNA TGCGCCAGCAGCCCCAACCCTCAGGGTTTACAGGGCGGGGAGCTGTTTTTT.

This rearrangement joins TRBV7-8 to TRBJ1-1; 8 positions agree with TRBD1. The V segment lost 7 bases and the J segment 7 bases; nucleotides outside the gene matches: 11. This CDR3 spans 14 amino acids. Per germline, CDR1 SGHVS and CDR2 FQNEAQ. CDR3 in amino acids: CASTPRTGTGEAFF. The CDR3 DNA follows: TGTGCCAGCACGCCAAGAACCGGGACAGGTGAAGCTTTCTTT.

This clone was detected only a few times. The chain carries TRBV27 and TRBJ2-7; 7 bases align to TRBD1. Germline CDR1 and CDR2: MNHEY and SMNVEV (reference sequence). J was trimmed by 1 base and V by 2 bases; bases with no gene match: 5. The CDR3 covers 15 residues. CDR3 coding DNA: TGTGCCAGCAGTTTAGTCGGGACAGAGTCCTACGAGCAGTACTTC. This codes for CASSLVGTESYEQYF.

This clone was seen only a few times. As DNA, the CDR3 is TGTGCCAGCAGGGTTACAGGGGTAAAGAACACTGAAGCTTTCTTT. This encodes CASRVTGVKNTEAFF. The chain joins TRBV2 to TRBJ1-1, with TRBD1 matching over 7 bases. The ends lost 6 bases at V and 1 base at J; junction bases unmatched: 8. This CDR3 has 15 amino acids. From germline, CDR1 is SNHLY and CDR2 FYNNEI. Looking up the rest from reference TRBV2 and TRBJ1-1 gives the full variable domain: EPEVTQTPSHQVTQMGQEVILRCVPISNHLYFYWYRQILGQKVEFLVSFYNNEISEKSEIFDDQFSVERPDGSNFTLKIRSTKLEDSAMYFCASRVTGVKNTEAFFGQGTRLTVV.

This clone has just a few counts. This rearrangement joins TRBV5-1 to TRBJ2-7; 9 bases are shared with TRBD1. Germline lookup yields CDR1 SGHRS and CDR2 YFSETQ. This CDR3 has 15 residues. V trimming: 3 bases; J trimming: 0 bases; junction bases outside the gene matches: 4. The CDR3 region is CASSSGQGLSYEQYF. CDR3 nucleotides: TGCGCCAGCAGCTCGGGACAGGGCCTCTCCTACGAGCAGTACTTC.

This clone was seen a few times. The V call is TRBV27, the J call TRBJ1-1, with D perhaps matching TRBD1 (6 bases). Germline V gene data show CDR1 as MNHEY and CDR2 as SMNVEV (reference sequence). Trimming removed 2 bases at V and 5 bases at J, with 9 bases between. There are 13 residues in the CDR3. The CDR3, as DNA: TGTGCCAGCAGTTTAGGGGGCATTACTGAAGCTTTCTTT. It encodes CASSLGGITEAFF.

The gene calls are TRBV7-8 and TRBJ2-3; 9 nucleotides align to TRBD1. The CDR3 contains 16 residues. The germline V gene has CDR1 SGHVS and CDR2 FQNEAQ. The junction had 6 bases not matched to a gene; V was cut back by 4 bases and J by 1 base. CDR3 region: CASSYRRDRGTDTQYF. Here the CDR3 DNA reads TGTGCCAGCAGCTACAGAAGGGACAGGGGCACAGATACGCAGTATTTT.

The chain's CDR3 is CASSLDPKSGCEAFF. The DNA for the CDR3 is TGCGCCAGCAGCTTAGACCCCAAGTCGGGTTGCGAAGCTTTCTTT. The chain is built from TRBV5-1 and TRBJ1-1; D not resolved. The CDR3 is made up of 15 amino acids. Germline V gene lookup returns CDR1 SGHRS and CDR2 YFSETQ. Between the trimmed V and J ends, which lost 2 bases and 8 bases, there was a span of 19 bases.

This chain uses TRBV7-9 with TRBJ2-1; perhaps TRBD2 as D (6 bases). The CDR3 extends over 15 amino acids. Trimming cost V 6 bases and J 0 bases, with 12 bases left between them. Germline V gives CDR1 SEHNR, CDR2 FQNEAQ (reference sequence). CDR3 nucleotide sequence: TGTGCCAGCAGACCGGGACTGGCCTCCTACAATGAGCAGTTCTTC. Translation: CASRPGLASYNEQFF.

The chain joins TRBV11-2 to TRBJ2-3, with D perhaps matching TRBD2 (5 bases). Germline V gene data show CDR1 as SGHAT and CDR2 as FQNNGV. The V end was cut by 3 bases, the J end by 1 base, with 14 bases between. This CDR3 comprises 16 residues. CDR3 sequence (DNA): TGTGCCAGCAGCTTCCGTGGCCGAGCGGGCACAGATACGCAGTATTTT. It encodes CASSFRGRAGTDTQYF.

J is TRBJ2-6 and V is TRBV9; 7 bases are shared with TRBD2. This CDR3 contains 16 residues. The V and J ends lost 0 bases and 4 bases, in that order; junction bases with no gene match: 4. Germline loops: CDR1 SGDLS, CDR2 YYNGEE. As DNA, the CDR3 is TGTGCCAGCAGCGTAGCGGGGGGACTGGGGGCCAACGTCCTGACTTTC. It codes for CASSVAGGLGANVLTF. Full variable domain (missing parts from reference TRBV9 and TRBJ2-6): DSGVTQTPKHLITATGQRVTLRCSPRSGDLSVYWYQQSLDQGLQFLIQYYNGEERAKGNILERFSAQQFPDLHSELNLSSLELGDSALYFCASSVAGGLGANVLTFGAGSRLTVL.

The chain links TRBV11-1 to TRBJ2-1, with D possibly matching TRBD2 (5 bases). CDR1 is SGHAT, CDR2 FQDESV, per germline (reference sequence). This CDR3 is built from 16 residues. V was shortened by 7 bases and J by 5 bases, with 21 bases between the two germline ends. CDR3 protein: CASTVFPGSEHNEQFF. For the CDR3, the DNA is TGTGCCAGCACCGTGTTCCCGGGGTCGGAGCACAATGAGCAGTTCTTC.

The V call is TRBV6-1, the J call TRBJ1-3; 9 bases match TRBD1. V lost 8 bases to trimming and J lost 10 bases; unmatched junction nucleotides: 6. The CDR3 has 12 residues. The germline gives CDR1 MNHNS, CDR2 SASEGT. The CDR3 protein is CASHRDRETIYF. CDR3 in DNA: TGTGCCAGCCACCGGGACAGGGAGACCATATATTTT.

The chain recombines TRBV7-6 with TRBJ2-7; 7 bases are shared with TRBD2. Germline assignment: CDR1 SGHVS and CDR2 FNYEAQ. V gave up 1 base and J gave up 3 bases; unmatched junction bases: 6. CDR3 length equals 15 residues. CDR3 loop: CASSLELTGGYEQYF. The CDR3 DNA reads TGTGCCAGCAGCTTAGAATTAACGGGAGGCTACGAGCAGTACTTC.

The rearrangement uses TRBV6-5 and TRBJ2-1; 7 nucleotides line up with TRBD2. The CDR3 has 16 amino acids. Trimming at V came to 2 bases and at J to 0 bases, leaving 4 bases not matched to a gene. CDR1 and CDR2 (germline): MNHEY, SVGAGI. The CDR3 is CASSYLKRGSYNEQFF. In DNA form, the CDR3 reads TGTGCCAGCAGTTACCTAAAGCGGGGCTCCTACAATGAGCAGTTCTTC.

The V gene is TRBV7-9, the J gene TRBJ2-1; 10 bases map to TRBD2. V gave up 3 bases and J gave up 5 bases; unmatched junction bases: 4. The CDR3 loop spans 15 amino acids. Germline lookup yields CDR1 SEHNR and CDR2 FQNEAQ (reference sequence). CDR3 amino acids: CASSFRTSGNNEQFF. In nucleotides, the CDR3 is TGTGCCAGCAGCTTCAGGACTAGCGGAAACAATGAGCAGTTCTTC.

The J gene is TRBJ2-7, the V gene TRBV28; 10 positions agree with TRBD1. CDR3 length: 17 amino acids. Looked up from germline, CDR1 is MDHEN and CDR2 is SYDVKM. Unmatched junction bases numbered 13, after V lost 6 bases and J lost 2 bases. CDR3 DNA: TGTGCCAGCAGCGACCCGAGGAAGGACAGGGGGACCTACGAGCAGTACTTC. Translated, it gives CASSDPRKDRGTYEQYF.

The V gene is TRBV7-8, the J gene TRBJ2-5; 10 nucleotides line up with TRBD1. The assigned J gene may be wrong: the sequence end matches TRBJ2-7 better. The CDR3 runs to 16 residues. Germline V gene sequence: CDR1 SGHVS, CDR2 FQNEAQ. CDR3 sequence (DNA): TGTGCCAGCAGCTTAGCCCCGGGACAGGGGATCTACGAGCAGTACTTC. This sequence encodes CASSLAPGQGIYEQYF.

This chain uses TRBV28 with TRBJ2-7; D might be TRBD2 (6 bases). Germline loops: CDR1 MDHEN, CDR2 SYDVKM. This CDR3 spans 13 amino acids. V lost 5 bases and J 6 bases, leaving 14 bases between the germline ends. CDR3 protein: CASSEGREIEQYF. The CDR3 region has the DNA TGTGCCAGCAGTGAAGGACGGGAGATCGAGCAGTACTTC.

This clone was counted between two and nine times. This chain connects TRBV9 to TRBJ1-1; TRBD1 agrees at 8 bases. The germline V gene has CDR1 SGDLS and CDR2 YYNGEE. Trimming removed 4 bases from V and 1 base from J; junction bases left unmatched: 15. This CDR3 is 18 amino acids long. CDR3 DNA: TGTGCCAGCAGCCCCAGGGGGCGTGGGGACACCAGGAACACTGAAGCTTTCTTT. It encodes CASSPRGRGDTRNTEAFF.

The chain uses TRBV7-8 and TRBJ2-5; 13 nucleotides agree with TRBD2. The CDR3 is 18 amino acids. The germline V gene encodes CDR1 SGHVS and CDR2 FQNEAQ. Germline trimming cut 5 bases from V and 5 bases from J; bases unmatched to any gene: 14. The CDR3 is CASSEPLLAGGPRETQYF. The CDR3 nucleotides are TGTGCCAGCAGCGAACCTCTACTAGCGGGAGGGCCGAGGGAGACCCAGTACTTC.

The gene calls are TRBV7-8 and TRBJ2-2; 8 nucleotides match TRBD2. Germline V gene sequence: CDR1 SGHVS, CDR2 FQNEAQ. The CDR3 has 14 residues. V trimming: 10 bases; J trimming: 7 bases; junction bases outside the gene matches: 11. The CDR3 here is CATRYGGAVGELFF. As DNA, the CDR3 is TGTGCCACCCGGTACGGGGGGGCCGTCGGGGAGCTGTTTTTT.

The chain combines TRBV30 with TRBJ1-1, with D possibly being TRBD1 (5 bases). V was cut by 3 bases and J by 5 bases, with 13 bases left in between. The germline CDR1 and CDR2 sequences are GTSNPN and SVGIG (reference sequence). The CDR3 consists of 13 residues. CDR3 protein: CAWRTNRGTEAFF. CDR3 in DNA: TGTGCCTGGAGAACAAACCGGGGGACTGAAGCTTTCTTT.